The rows below give T cell receptor beta chains drawn from one sample of a study of T cell responses to AZD1222 COVID-19 vaccine. TCRdb's copy holds only in-frame clones and misses some; the assay was immunoSEQ multiplex PCR. The sample carries about 110,000 clones, around 81% recorded once. The input for sequencing was peripheral blood, taken on day 0 of AZD1222 vaccination. The receptors come from an adult in good health. The CDR3 runs from the conserved cysteine through the conserved F or W. Each record gives: D gene, J gene, V gene, clone size, CDR3 protein, CDR3 DNA. A D gene is named only where the DNA matches it firmly. Where a row states a size, it is once, few, many or the class of an expanded clone; other rows omit it.

.	TRBJ1-4	TRBV11-2	.	CASSLDLVTNEKLFF	TGTGCCAGCAGCTTAGACCTAGTGACTAATGAAAAACTGTTTTTT
.	TRBJ1-5	TRBV28	.	CASRATNQPQHF	TGTGCCAGCAGAGCCACCAATCAGCCCCAGCATTTT
.	TRBJ2-6	TRBV21-1	.	CASSKGQGLEGANVLTF	TGTGCCAGCAGCAAAGGGCAGGGACTGGAGGGGGCCAACGTCCTGACTTTC
TRBD1	TRBJ1-4	TRBV5-1	.	CASSPQGATNEKLFF	TGCGCCAGCAGCCCGCAGGGGGCAACTAATGAAAAACTGTTTTTT
TRBD1	TRBJ2-1	TRBV2	.	CASSEQGAYNEQFF	TGTGCCAGCAGCGAGCAGGGGGCCTACAATGAGCAGTTCTTC
TRBD1	TRBJ1-1	TRBV7-9	.	CASSLSPRAGGRNTEAFF	TGTGCCAGCAGCTTATCTCCACGGGCAGGGGGTAGGAACACTGAAGCTTTCTTT
.	TRBJ1-1	TRBV11-2	.	CASSPRWVAEAFF	TGTGCCAGCAGCCCACGATGGGTCGCTGAAGCTTTCTTT
.	TRBJ2-3	TRBV6-5	.	CASRPGQFTDTQYF	TGTGCCAGCCGCCCCGGACAGTTCACAGATACGCAGTATTTT
.	TRBJ1-5	TRBV28	once	CASYSRPRGGLLNQPQHF	TGTGCCAGCTATTCCCGGCCCCGGGGGGGGCTTCTCAATCAGCCCCAGCATTTT
TRBD2	TRBJ2-5	TRBV7-8	.	CASSLGRGARETQYF	TGTGCCAGCAGCTTAGGGCGGGGGGCGAGAGAGACCCAGTACTTC
.	TRBJ1-2	TRBV7-2	.	CASSYQQDRGYGYTF	TGTGCCAGCAGTTATCAACAGGATCGTGGGTATGGCTACACCTTC
.	TRBJ1-6	TRBV12-3/TRBV12-4	.	CASSLRSPLHF	TGTGCCAGCAGTTTACGGTCACCCCTCCACTTT
.	TRBJ1-1	TRBV6-1	.	CASSERAEAFF	TGTGCCAGCAGTGAGCGGGCTGAAGCTTTCTTT
TRBD1	TRBJ2-1	TRBV11-3	.	CASSSRQGAGNEQFF	TGTGCCAGCAGCTCAAGACAGGGGGCAGGTAATGAGCAGTTCTTC
.	TRBJ2-1	TRBV5-6	.	CASTSLGRDNEQFF	TGTGCCAGCACGTCCCTAGGCAGAGACAATGAGCAGTTCTTC
.	TRBJ2-7	TRBV11-2	once	CASSLESGRPTF	TGTGCCAGCAGCTTAGAGTCCGGACGCCCCACCTTC
.	TRBJ1-1	TRBV7-9	few	CASSSWDVFF	TGTGCCAGCAGCTCCTGGGACGTGTTCTTT
TRBD1	TRBJ2-2	TRBV16	once	CASSKRGQANTGELFF	TGTGCCAGCTCAAAACGGGGACAGGCGAACACCGGGGAGCTGTTTTTT
.	TRBJ1-5	TRBV6-1	.	CASSEVGGSNQPQHF	TGTGCCAGCAGTGAAGTAGGTGGTAGCAATCAGCCCCAGCATTTT
TRBD2	TRBJ2-7	TRBV7-2	.	CASSLTGGTYEQYF	TGTGCCAGCAGCTTAACGGGAGGCACCTACGAGCAGTACTTC
TRBD1	TRBJ1-1	TRBV19	.	CASRRDRETEAFF	TGTGCCAGTAGGAGAGACAGGGAGACTGAAGCTTTCTTT
.	TRBJ1-3	TRBV29-1	.	CSSTSGNTIYF	TGCAGTTCCACCTCTGGAAACACCATATATTTT
TRBD2	TRBJ2-7	TRBV24-1	.	CATSPGPTSGGRYEQYF	TGTGCCACCAGTCCAGGGCCTACTAGCGGGGGGCGGTACGAGCAGTACTTC
.	TRBJ2-7	TRBV18	.	CASSEDRFYEQYF	TGTGCCAGCTCAGAGGACAGATTCTACGAGCAGTACTTC
TRBD1	TRBJ2-1	TRBV25-1	once	CASSEYVGGQGRNEQFF	TGTGCCAGCAGTGAATATGTTGGGGGACAGGGCCGCAATGAGCAGTTCTTC
.	TRBJ1-2	TRBV25-1	.	CASSVQTNYGYTF	TGTGCCAGCAGTGTACAGACTAACTATGGCTACACCTTC